This is a list of T cell receptor beta chains from one sample in a study of blood T cell repertoires in COVID-19. TCRdb's table, derived via immunoSEQ multiplex PCR, lists solely in-frame clones and lacks some. The sample has about 440,000 clones, more than 70% seen once. Sequencing used peripheral blood. The receptor set was obtained from a woman between 50 and 59 years old with COVID-19, enrolled during active disease. CDR3s include the opening cysteine and the closing phenylalanine or tryptophan. D genes are given only for firm matches. For some rows the clone size is stated as once, few or many, or as a class when expanded; others skip it.

TRBD1	.	TRBV18	TRBJ2-1	CASSPLGQGMQSSYNEQFF	TGTGCCAGCTCACCATTGGGACAGGGGATGCAAAGCTCCTACAATGAGCAGTTCTTC
TRBD2	.	TRBV6-4	TRBJ2-7	CASSEEGGSYEQYF	TGTGCCAGCAGTGAGGAGGGAGGGTCCTACGAGCAGTACTTC
.	.	TRBV19	TRBJ1-2	CASSAYPTSPRGNYGYTF	TGTGCCAGTAGTGCCTACCCGACGAGTCCCAGGGGAAACTATGGCTACACCTTC
TRBD1	.	TRBV9	TRBJ1-3	CASSVADRSSGNTIYF	TGTGCCAGCAGCGTAGCGGACAGGAGCTCTGGAAACACCATATATTTT
.	.	TRBV10-1	TRBJ2-5	CASSESINTRGETQYF	TGCGCCAGCAGTGAGTCGATAAACACCCGGGGAGAGACCCAGTACTTC
.	once	TRBV27	TRBJ1-2	CASSKERGSGYGYTF	TGTGCCAGCAGCAAAGAGCGGGGCTCGGGGTATGGCTACACCTTC
TRBD2	once	TRBV28	TRBJ2-7	CASSTSGGSYEQYF	TGTGCCAGCAGTACTAGCGGGGGCTCCTACGAGCAGTACTTC
.	.	TRBV28	TRBJ1-5	CASRQTGSNQPQHF	TGTGCCAGCAGACAGACAGGTAGCAATCAGCCCCAGCATTTT
.	.	TRBV6-5	TRBJ1-4	CASRTANEKLFF	TGTGCCAGCCGGACTGCTAATGAAAAACTGTTTTTT
.	.	TRBV19	TRBJ1-1	CASSLRGRNTEAFF	TGTGCCAGTAGTCTCAGGGGACGTAACACTGAAGCTTTCTTT
.	.	TRBV6-5	TRBJ2-7	CASLSGWTTYEQYF	TGTGCCAGCCTTTCGGGGTGGACCACTTACGAGCAGTACTTC
TRBD1	.	TRBV19	TRBJ1-1	CASSRDRDWNTEAFF	TGTGCCAGTAGTCGGGACAGGGATTGGAACACTGAAGCTTTCTTT
TRBD1	.	TRBV30	TRBJ1-5	CAWTPGQTYQPQHF	TGTGCCTGGACCCCGGGACAGACCTATCAGCCCCAGCATTTT
TRBD1	.	TRBV29-1	TRBJ1-3	CSAGQGKAIYF	TGCAGCGCCGGACAGGGGAAGGCCATATATTTT
.	few	TRBV10-3	TRBJ2-3	CATARDTDTQYF	TGTGCCACCGCGCGTGACACAGATACGCAGTATTTT
TRBD1	.	TRBV6-5	TRBJ1-2	CASSYKTGVGYGYTF	TGTGCCAGCAGTTACAAGACAGGGGTTGGCTATGGCTACACCTTC
.	few	TRBV6-6	TRBJ2-3	CASESVTDTQYF	TGTGCCAGCGAAAGCGTCACAGATACGCAGTATTTT
.	once	TRBV29-1	TRBJ1-1	CSVEEGVNTEAFF	TGCAGCGTTGAAGAGGGAGTGAACACTGAAGCTTTCTTT
.	.	TRBV6-5	TRBJ1-2	CASRGSGSRNYGYTF	TGTGCCAGCCGCGGGAGCGGGAGCAGGAACTATGGCTACACCTTC
.	.	TRBV3-1/TRBV3-2	TRBJ1-3	CASSQDEQLDTIYF	TGTGCCAGCAGCCAAGATGAACAGCTCGACACCATATATTTT
.	.	TRBV18	TRBJ1-6	CASSPPGRSTLHF	TGTGCCAGCTCACCTCCGGGGAGGTCCACCCTCCACTTT
TRBD2	.	TRBV6-5	TRBJ2-1	CASVSGGAPDEQFF	TGTGCCAGCGTGAGCGGGGGGGCCCCTGATGAGCAGTTCTTC
.	.	TRBV5-1	TRBJ2-2	CASSLGGQNTGELFF	TGCGCCAGCAGCTTGGGGGGACAGAACACCGGGGAGCTGTTTTTT
.	.	TRBV6-5	TRBJ2-2	CASQQALNTGELFF	TGTGCCAGCCAACAGGCTCTGAACACCGGGGAGCTGTTTTTT
.	.	TRBV29-1	TRBJ1-1	CSVESAANTEAFF	TGCAGCGTTGAGAGCGCAGCGAACACTGAAGCTTTCTTT
TRBD2	once	TRBV7-2	TRBJ2-5	CASSPLAGGYQETQYF	TGTGCCAGCAGCCCACTAGCGGGGGGATACCAAGAGACCCAGTACTTC
TRBD1	few	TRBV10-2	TRBJ2-1	CASSHRDRRREQFF	TGCGCCAGCAGTCACCGGGACAGGCGGAGGGAGCAGTTCTTC
TRBD1	.	TRBV6-5	TRBJ1-2	CASGRDSSTYGYTF	TGTGCCAGCGGACGGGACAGCTCCACCTATGGCTACACCTTC
.	.	TRBV3-1/TRBV3-2	TRBJ1-2	CASSQRTNRAYGYTF	TGTGCCAGCAGCCAAAGGACCAACAGGGCCTATGGCTACACCTTC
TRBD1	.	TRBV30	TRBJ1-4	CAWSVQGTVDEKLFF	TGTGCCTGGAGTGTACAGGGGACAGTCGATGAAAAACTGTTTTTT
.	.	TRBV19	TRBJ2-1	CASSLSNEQFF	TGTGCCAGTAGTTTGAGCAATGAGCAGTTCTTC
TRBD1	few	TRBV5-8	TRBJ2-5	CASSPQGDSGETQYF	TGTGCCAGCAGCCCTCAGGGGGACAGTGGAGAGACCCAGTACTTC
.	.	TRBV4-1	TRBJ1-4	CASSQVSAGRGEKLFF	TGCGCCAGCAGCCAAGTATCTGCAGGGAGGGGAGAAAAACTGTTTTTT
.	.	TRBV9	TRBJ2-7	CASSVQGESHEQYF	TGTGCCAGCAGCGTCCAGGGCGAATCCCACGAGCAGTACTTC
TRBD1	.	TRBV13	TRBJ2-5	CASSFDRVQESQYF	TGTGCCAGCAGCTTCGACAGGGTACAAGAGAGCCAGTACTTC
TRBD2	.	TRBV3-1/TRBV3-2	TRBJ2-1	CASSHGRTSGHYNEQFF	TGTGCCAGCAGCCACGGAAGGACTAGCGGTCACTACAATGAGCAGTTCTTC
.	.	TRBV9	TRBJ1-1	CASSAPNTEAFF	TGTGCCAGCAGCGCCCCTAACACTGAAGCTTTCTTT
TRBD2	once	TRBV3-1/TRBV3-2	TRBJ2-7	CASTLGLADYEQYF	TGTGCCAGCACCCTGGGACTAGCGGATTACGAGCAGTACTTC
.	.	TRBV2	TRBJ1-4	CASSARPGPRVGEKLFF	TGTGCCAGCAGTGCACGACCGGGCCCCAGGGTTGGGGAAAAACTGTTTTTT
.	once	TRBV7-8	TRBJ1-1	CASTPGGGRSAEAFF	TGTGCCAGCACCCCGGGAGGGGGGCGGTCGGCTGAAGCTTTCTTT
.	.	TRBV6-5	TRBJ1-2	CASSYSRGIGGHGYTF	TGTGCCAGCAGTTACTCGAGAGGTATCGGGGGTCATGGCTACACCTTC
TRBD1	.	TRBV19	TRBJ2-7	CASSRQGTSYEQYF	TGTGCCAGTAGTCGACAGGGCACCTCCTACGAGCAGTACTTC
.	.	TRBV19	TRBJ1-1	CASSIESGTEAFF	TGTGCCAGTAGTATTGAGTCGGGAACTGAAGCTTTCTTT
.	.	TRBV27	TRBJ2-7	CAAGSHYEQYF	TGTGCCGCAGGTTCCCACTACGAGCAGTACTTC
.	.	TRBV19	TRBJ2-4	CASRLAGKNIQYF	TGTGCCAGTAGGTTAGCTGGCAAAAACATTCAGTACTTC
.	.	TRBV7-9	TRBJ1-2	CASRGTPNYGYTF	TGTGCCAGCAGGGGCACCCCTAACTATGGCTACACCTTC
.	.	TRBV7-9	TRBJ1-6	CASSRDFNSPLHF	TGTGCCAGCAGCCGGGACTTTAATTCACCCCTCCACTTT
.	.	TRBV6-5	TRBJ2-3	CASTPEGARTDTQYF	TGTGCCAGCACCCCGGAGGGAGCCAGGACAGATACGCAGTATTTT
TRBD1	many	TRBV19	TRBJ1-6	CASRDRGSYNSPLHF	TGTGCCAGTAGGGACAGGGGTTCCTATAATTCACCCCTCCACTTT
TRBD1	.	TRBV11-2	TRBJ2-2	CASSLEGQVAGELFF	TGTGCCAGCAGCTTAGAGGGACAGGTCGCCGGGGAGCTGTTTTTT
.	.	TRBV14	TRBJ1-6	CASSQARRLYNSPLHF	TGTGCCAGCAGCCAAGCCAGAAGACTCTATAATTCACCCCTCCACTTT
.	.	TRBV7-3	TRBJ2-7	CASSLGLSRDEQYF	TGTGCCAGCAGCTTAGGACTATCGCGGGACGAGCAGTACTTC
TRBD1	once	TRBV18	TRBJ1-1	CASSPGTGGGTEAFF	TGTGCCAGCTCACCAGGGACAGGAGGAGGCACTGAAGCTTTCTTT
.	.	TRBV28	TRBJ1-2	CASSRAGTSSYGYTF	TGTGCCAGCAGCCGTGCGGGGACCTCCTCCTATGGCTACACCTTC
.	.	TRBV6-1	TRBJ1-6	CASSERPGRNNSPLHF	TGTGCCAGCAGTGAAAGGCCAGGGCGGAATAATTCACCCCTCCACTTT
TRBD1	.	TRBV27	TRBJ1-6	CASGTGALRLDF	TGTGCCAGCGGGACAGGGGCTCTACGTTTGGACTTT
.	.	TRBV7-2	TRBJ2-3	CASSLVLTGTDTQYF	TGTGCCAGCAGCTTAGTGTTAACGGGGACAGATACGCAGTATTTT
TRBD1	.	TRBV10-3	TRBJ2-3	CAIREGQGADTQYF	TGTGCCATCAGGGAGGGACAGGGGGCAGATACGCAGTATTTT
.	few	TRBV7-9	TRBJ1-1	CASSSGGNTEAFF	TGTGCCAGCAGCTCCGGCGGGAACACTGAAGCTTTCTTT